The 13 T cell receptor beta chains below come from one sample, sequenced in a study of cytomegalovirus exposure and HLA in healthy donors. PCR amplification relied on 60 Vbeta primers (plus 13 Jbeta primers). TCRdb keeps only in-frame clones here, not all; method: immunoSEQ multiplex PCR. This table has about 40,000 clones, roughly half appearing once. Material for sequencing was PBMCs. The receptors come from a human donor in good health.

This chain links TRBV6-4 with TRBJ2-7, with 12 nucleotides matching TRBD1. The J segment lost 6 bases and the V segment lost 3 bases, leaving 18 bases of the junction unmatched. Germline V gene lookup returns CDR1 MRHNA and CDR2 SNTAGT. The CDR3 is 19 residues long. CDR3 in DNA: TGTGCCAGCAGTGAGCCTCCCCGAGAGCGGGACAGGGGGCATTGCGAGCAGTACTTC. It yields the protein CASSEPPRERDRGHCEQYF.

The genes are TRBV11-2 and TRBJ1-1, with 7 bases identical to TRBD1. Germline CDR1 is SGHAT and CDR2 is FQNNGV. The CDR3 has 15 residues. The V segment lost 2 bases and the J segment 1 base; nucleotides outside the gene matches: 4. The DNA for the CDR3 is TGTGCCAGCAGCTTATACAGGGGTCAGAACACTGAAGCTTTCTTT. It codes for CASSLYRGQNTEAFF.

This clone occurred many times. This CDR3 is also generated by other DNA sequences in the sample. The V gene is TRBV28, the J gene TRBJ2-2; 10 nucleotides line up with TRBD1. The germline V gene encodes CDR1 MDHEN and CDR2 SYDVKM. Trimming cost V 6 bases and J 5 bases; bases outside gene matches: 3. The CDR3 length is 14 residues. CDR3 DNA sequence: TGTGCCAGCAGACGGACAGGGGGGACCGGGGAGCTGTTTTTT. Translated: CASRRTGGTGELFF.

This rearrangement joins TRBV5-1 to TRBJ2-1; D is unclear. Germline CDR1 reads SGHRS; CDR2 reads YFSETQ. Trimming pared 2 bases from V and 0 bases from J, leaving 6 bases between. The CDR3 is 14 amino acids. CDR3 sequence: CASSFRSSYNEQFF. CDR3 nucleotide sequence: TGCGCCAGCAGCTTCCGTAGCTCCTACAATGAGCAGTTCTTC.

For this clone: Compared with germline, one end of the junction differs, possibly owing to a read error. The DNA of the CDR3 is TGTGCCATCAGTGAGACAGGGTTCAAGGGCAATCAGGCCCAGCATTTT. Residues: CAISETGFKGNQAQHF. The J gene is TRBJ1-5, the V gene TRBV10-3; the D gene is possibly TRBD1 (6 bases). This CDR3 is 16 amino acids long. Germline-derived CDR1 and CDR2 are ENHRY and SYGVKD.

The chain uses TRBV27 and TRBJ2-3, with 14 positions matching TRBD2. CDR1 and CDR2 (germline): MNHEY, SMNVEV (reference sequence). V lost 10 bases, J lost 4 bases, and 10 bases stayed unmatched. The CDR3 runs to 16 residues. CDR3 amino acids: CATARLAGGPADTQYF. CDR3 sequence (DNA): TGTGCCACCGCTCGACTAGCGGGGGGGCCCGCAGATACGCAGTATTTT.

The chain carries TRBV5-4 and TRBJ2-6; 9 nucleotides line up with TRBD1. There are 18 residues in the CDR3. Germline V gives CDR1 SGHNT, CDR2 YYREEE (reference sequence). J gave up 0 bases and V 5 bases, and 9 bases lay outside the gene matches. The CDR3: CASRKGGQGGSGANVLTF. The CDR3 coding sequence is TGTGCCAGCAGAAAAGGGGGACAGGGAGGCTCTGGGGCCAACGTCCTGACTTTC.

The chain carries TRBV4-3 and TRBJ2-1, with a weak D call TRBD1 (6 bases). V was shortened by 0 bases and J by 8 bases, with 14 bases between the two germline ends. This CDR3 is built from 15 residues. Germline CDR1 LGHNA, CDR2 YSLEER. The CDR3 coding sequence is TGCGCCAGCAGCCAAGATTTCAGGGGCAGGGATGAGCAGTTCTTC. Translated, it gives CASSQDFRGRDEQFF.

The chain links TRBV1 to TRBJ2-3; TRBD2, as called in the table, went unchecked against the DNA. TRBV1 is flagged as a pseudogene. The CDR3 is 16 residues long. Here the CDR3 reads CTSSQGLAGAGGGQYF. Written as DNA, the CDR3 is TGCACCAGCAGCCAAGGACTAGCGGGAGCCGGGGGGGGGCAGTATTTT.

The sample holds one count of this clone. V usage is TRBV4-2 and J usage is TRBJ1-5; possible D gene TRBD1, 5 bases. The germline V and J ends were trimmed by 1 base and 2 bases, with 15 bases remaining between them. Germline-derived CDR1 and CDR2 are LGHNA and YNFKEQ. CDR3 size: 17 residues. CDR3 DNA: TGTGCCAGCAGCCAAGGCTCTGGCCAGGGCGGCAATCAGCCCCAGCATTTT. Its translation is CASSQGSGQGGNQPQHF.

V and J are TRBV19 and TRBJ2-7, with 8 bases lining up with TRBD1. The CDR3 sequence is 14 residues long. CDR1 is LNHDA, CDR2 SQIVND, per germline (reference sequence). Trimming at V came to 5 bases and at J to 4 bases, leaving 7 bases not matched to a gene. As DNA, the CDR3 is TGTGCCAGTAGTTTCTCCCGACAGGGGTACGAGCAGTACTTC. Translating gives CASSFSRQGYEQYF.

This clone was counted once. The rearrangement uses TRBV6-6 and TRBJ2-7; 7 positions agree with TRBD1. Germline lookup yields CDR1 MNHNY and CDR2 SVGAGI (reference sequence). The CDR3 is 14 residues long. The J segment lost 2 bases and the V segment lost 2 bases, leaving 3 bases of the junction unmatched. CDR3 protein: CASSYPTGTYEQYF. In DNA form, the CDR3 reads TGTGCCAGCAGTTACCCGACAGGGACCTACGAGCAGTACTTC.

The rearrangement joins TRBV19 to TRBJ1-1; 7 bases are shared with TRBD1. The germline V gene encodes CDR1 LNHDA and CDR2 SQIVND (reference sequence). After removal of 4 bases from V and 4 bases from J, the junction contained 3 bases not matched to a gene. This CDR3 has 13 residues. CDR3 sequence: CASSKGALTEAFF. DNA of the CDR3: TGTGCCAGTAGTAAGGGGGCGCTCACTGAAGCTTTCTTT.